This TCR beta chain derives from a study of vaccination effects on CD4 cells after COVID-19. Across the study: Viral peptide pools were used in the ViraFEST assay to expand antigen-specific CD4+ T cells, and sequencing came afterward. Samples that were drawn after vaccination came a median of 72 days after the second dose.

Sequencing used immunoSEQ multiplex PCR; TCRdb keeps in-frame clones, though not all of them. The sample includes about 45,000 clones, approximately 77% of them seen just once. The authors isolated CD4+ T cells after roughly eleven days of culture. Either the mRNA-1273 or the BNT162b2 vaccine was given to participants as two doses. Cultures got half-medium changes with IL-2 on days 3 and 7. In the case of this clone: The target antigen is unknown.

CDR3 length: 16 amino acids. Germline-derived CDR1 and CDR2 are KGHSH and LQKENI. Germline trimming cut 3 bases from V and 3 bases from J; bases unmatched to any gene: 3. Material: CD4+ T cells from PBMCs cultured without peptide, obtained after COVID-19 vaccination. This receptor was identified in a human donor who received a COVID-19 vaccine. The gene calls are TRBV18 and TRBJ2-1, with TRBD2 matching over 12 bases. CDR3 sequence reads: CASSPRTSGNYNEQFF. For the CDR3, the DNA is TGTGCCAGCTCACCGAGGACTAGCGGGAACTACAATGAGCAGTTCTTC.